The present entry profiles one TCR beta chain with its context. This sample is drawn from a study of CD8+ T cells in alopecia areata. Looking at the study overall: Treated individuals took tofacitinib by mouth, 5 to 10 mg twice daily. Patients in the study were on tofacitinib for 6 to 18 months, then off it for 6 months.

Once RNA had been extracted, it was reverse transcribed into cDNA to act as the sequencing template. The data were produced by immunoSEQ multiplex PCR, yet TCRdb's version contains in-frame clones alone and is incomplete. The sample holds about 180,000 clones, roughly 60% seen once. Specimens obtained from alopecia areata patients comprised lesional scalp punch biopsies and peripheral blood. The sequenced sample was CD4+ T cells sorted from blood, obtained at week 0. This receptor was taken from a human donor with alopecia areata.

The CDR3 sequence is CASSLGSAYEQYF. The CDR3 DNA follows: TGTGCCAGCAGCTTAGGCAGTGCCTACGAGCAGTACTTC. This chain uses TRBV11-2 with TRBJ2-7; D gene ambiguous. Germline V gives CDR1 SGHAT, CDR2 FQNNGV. The V end was cut by 1 base, the J end by 2 bases, with 6 bases between. This CDR3 has 13 residues.